A single sample is the source of the 16 T cell receptor beta chains below, sequenced in a study of blood T cells in healthy people across ages. Combining a sample-barcoded 5' primer with a J-beta primer mix, a second PCR ran for roughly 7 to 11 cycles. TCRdb itself ran the 5' RACE reads through MiXCR, one entry per CDR3 protein. The sample shows about 830,000 distinct CDR3 sequences, approximately 59% of them seen only once. The sequenced sample consisted of blood. The source is a man aged 25-40 years in good health.

This chain uses TRBV4-3 with TRBJ2-1; 10 bases map to TRBD2. The CDR3 has 18 amino acids. CDR1 is LGHNA, CDR2 YSLEER, per germline. Trimming took 3 bases from V and 0 from J; bases not matched to a gene: 8. The CDR3 here is CASSHGLAVESSYNEQFF. The DNA of the CDR3 is TGCGCCAGCAGCCACGGACTAGCGGTTGAGAGCTCCTACAATGAGCAGTTCTTC.

With respect to this clonotype: This may come from a read error, since a much larger clone is one base off. The V call is TRBV6-2 or TRBV6-3, the J call TRBJ2-7; TRBD1 or TRBD2 may be the D gene (6 bases each). Germline V CDR1 and CDR2: MNHEY, SVGEGT. The ends were cut back, 7 bases at V and 1 base at J, with 26 bases in the middle. The CDR3 loop spans 18 amino acids. The CDR3: CASNLFYRGREGSYEQYF. CDR3 DNA sequence: TGTGCCAGCAATTTATTTTACCGGGGGCGCGAAGGGTCCTACGAGCAGTACTTC.

This chain uses TRBV5-1 with TRBJ2-1; D remains unclear. This CDR3 region has 14 residues. Germline CDR1 reads SGHRS; CDR2 reads YFSETQ. Trimming cost V 0 bases and J 8 bases, with 12 bases left between them. The CDR3 protein is CASSLAVGFYEQFF. CDR3 sequence (DNA): TGCGCCAGCAGCTTGGCCGTTGGCTTCTATGAGCAGTTCTTC.

The chain uses TRBV29-1 and TRBJ1-2; a weak D match, TRBD1 (5 bases). Germline V gene lookup returns CDR1 SQVTM and CDR2 ANQGSEA. V lost 7 bases and J 8 bases, leaving 14 bases between the germline ends. The CDR3 is 11 residues long. This CDR3 is CSDRFVDGYTF. CDR3 nucleotides: TGCAGCGACAGGTTCGTGGACGGCTACACCTTC.

The V gene is TRBV12-3 or TRBV12-4, the J gene TRBJ1-6, with D uncertain. The CDR3 sequence is 14 residues long. Trimming stripped 3 bases from V and 8 bases from J, with 11 bases between. The CDR3 protein is CASSFGGYDSPLHF. The CDR3 nucleotides are TGTGCCAGCAGTTTTGGAGGGTACGATTCACCCCTCCACTTT.

This clonotype was counted once. The chain couples TRBV13 to TRBJ2-5; weak D call: TRBD2 (6 bases). The germline V gene encodes CDR1 PRHDT and CDR2 FYEKMQ (reference sequence). Deletions cut 5 bases from V and 2 bases from J, with 15 bases between. This CDR3 is 15 amino acids long. This chain's CDR3 is CASSRRGAEQETQYF. The CDR3 DNA is TGTGCCAGCAGCCGTCGCGGGGCCGAGCAAGAGACCCAGTACTTC.

The V gene is TRBV4-2, the J gene TRBJ2-7, with TRBD1 as a possible D gene (5 bases). The CDR3 length is 13 residues. The V end was cut by 0 bases, the J end by 2 bases, with 5 bases between. In germline, CDR1 is LGHNA, CDR2 YNFKEQ. CDR3 loop: CASSQEQAYEQYF. CDR3 DNA: TGTGCCAGCAGCCAAGAACAGGCCTACGAGCAGTACTTC.

This clonotype was picked up a small number of times. This chain uses TRBV27 with TRBJ1-2, with 10 bases that match TRBD1. This CDR3 is 14 amino acids long. CDR1 is MNHEY and CDR2 is SMNVEV in the germline V gene (reference sequence). V shed 5 bases, J shed 6 bases, and the junction held 6 bases outside the gene matches. In nucleotides, the CDR3 is TGTGCCAGCAGTCCCACCGGGACAGGGGATGGCTACACCTTC. Its protein product is CASSPTGTGDGYTF.

The genes are TRBV29-1 and TRBJ1-5; 8 nucleotides align to TRBD1. In germline, CDR1 is SQVTM, CDR2 ANQGSEA. V was pared by 6 bases and J by 9 bases, with 7 bases of the junction left unmatched. The CDR3 length is 12 residues. CDR3 DNA sequence: TGCAGCGTCGCCGGGACAGGATTGCCCCAGCATTTT. It yields the protein CSVAGTGLPQHF.

The chain carries TRBV4-3 and TRBJ2-3; D may be TRBD1 (5 bases). The CDR3 is 14 residues long. Germline V lookup: CDR1 LGHNA, CDR2 YSLEER. V gave up 1 base and J gave up 8 bases, with 13 bases separating them. The CDR3 DNA reads TGCGCCAGCAGCCAAGTTGGGGCTCCCTTTACGCAGTATTTT. It yields the protein CASSQVGAPFTQYF.

The V gene is TRBV9, the J gene TRBJ1-1; D uncertain. Germline V gene sequence: CDR1 SGDLS, CDR2 YYNGEE. The CDR3 is made up of 15 amino acids. Trimming cost V 0 bases and J 1 base, with 10 bases left between them. The chain's CDR3 is CASSVVGLRNTEAFF. The DNA for the CDR3 is TGTGCCAGCAGCGTAGTAGGGTTGAGGAACACTGAAGCTTTCTTT.

This clonotype occurred a few times. This CDR3 reads CSADSGLLGPYNEQFF. As DNA, the CDR3 is TGCAGTGCAGACTCGGGACTCCTGGGCCCATACAATGAGCAGTTCTTC. The chain is built from TRBV20-1 and TRBJ2-1; a possible D gene is TRBD2 (6 bases). V dropped 6 bases and J dropped 4 bases, with 22 bases sitting between them. The CDR3 loop spans 16 amino acids. CDR1 and CDR2 (germline): DFQATT, SNEGSKA (reference sequence).

This chain joins TRBV29-1 and TRBJ2-1, with a possible D match to TRBD1 (8 bases). CDR1 is SQVTM and CDR2 is ANQGSEA in the germline V gene. The CDR3 is 17 residues long. The germline V and J ends were trimmed by 5 bases and 3 bases, with 23 bases remaining between them. The CDR3 loop is CSVLGQGLGGDYNEQFF. Here the CDR3 DNA reads TGCAGCGTTCTAGGACAGGGTCTAGGGGGGGACTACAATGAGCAGTTCTTC.

The chain carries TRBV20-1 and TRBJ1-1; D is uncertain. This CDR3 is 15 amino acids long. V was pared by 3 bases and J by 4 bases, with 18 bases between. Germline V CDR1 and CDR2: DFQATT, SNEGSKA (reference sequence). Here the CDR3 reads CSARDPQGSGTEAFF. The CDR3 DNA reads as TGCAGTGCTAGGGACCCTCAAGGGTCGGGCACTGAAGCTTTCTTT.

This clonotype turned up a few times. V is TRBV2 and J is TRBJ2-7, with 7 bases identical to TRBD1. Germline V lookup: CDR1 SNHLY, CDR2 FYNNEI. The CDR3 runs 14 residues. The trim removed 2 bases at V and 3 bases at J, leaving 4 bases unmatched. CDR3 amino acids: CASSESGQLYEQYF. CDR3 sequence (DNA): TGTGCCAGCAGTGAATCGGGACAGCTCTACGAGCAGTACTTC.

The chain uses TRBV2 and TRBJ1-5; D gene unclear. CDR3 length: 14 residues. Germline V lookup: CDR1 SNHLY, CDR2 FYNNEI. V lost 3 bases to trimming and J lost 2 bases, with 8 bases between them. The CDR3, as DNA: TGTGCCAGCAGTGATGCGGAGGGCAATCAGCCCCAGCATTTT. Translated: CASSDAEGNQPQHF.